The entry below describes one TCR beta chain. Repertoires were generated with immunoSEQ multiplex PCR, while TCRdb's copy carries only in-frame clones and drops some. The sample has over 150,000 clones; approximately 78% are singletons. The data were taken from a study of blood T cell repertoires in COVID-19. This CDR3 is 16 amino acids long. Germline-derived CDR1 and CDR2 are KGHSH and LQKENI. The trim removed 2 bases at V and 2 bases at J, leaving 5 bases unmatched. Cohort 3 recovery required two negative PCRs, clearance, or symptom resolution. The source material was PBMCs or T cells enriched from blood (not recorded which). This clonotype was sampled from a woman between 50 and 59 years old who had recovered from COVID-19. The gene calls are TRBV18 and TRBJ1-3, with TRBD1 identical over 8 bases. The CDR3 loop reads CASSPGTGGTGNTIYF. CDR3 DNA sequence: TGTGCCAGCTCACCAGGGACAGGAGGAACTGGAAACACCATATATTTT.